In its sample, the clone carrying this TCR beta chain was seen once. The antigen is undetermined. Germline V gene lookup returns CDR1 SEHNR and CDR2 FQNEAQ (reference sequence). Trimming removed 2 bases from V and 1 base from J, with 13 bases in between. The CDR3 has 16 residues. The sample is drawn from a study of shared clonotypes between healthy human individuals. General study findings and limits: Between a few donors, naive CD4 clonotypes were shared at a level of around 4.8%.

An assay was performed, and its level was deep. Assay used: immunoSEQ multiplex PCR; TCRdb lists only in-frame clones, some missing. The top ten hold roughly 1.7% of the sample, which has around 2.1 million clones, 90% to 95% seen once. CD8 cells classed as naive were CD45RO-negative and positively selected for CCR7, excluding terminally differentiated effector memory CD45RA+ cells. Sequencing input: naive CD8+ T cells from PBMCs. The source of this sequence is a man aged 18 to 29 in good health. Some clones in this sample may be carry-over from other donors' samples. The chain is built from TRBV7-9 and TRBJ2-3; D is tentatively TRBD1 or TRBD2 (5 bases each). CDR3 nucleotide sequence: TGTGCCAGCAGCTTATTTGGGGGAGTGGGCACAGATACGCAGTATTTT. Translated, it gives CASSLFGGVGTDTQYF. Based on the CDR3 plus reference TRBV7-9 and TRBJ2-3, the full variable domain is DTGVSQNPRHKITKRGQNVTFRCDPISEHNRLYWYRQTLGQGPEFLTYFQNEAQLEKSRLLSDRFSAERPKGSFSTLEIQRTEQGDSAMYLCASSLFGGVGTDTQYFGPGTRLTVL.